This T cell receptor beta chain was sequenced for a study of blood T cells in healthy people across ages. The CDR3 is 16 residues long. Germline CDR1 reads SQVTM; CDR2 reads ANQGSEA. Trimming stripped 3 bases from V and 5 bases from J, with 22 bases between. General study results and limits: Higher naive T cell percentage went strongly together with higher TCR beta diversity.

This clonotype was observed a handful of times. Its antigen remains unidentified. A second 7 to 11 cycle PCR used barcoded and J-beta primers. TCRdb re-called the 5' RACE reads through MiXCR, storing one row per CDR3 protein. The table has 550,000 to 750,000 distinct CDR3 sequences, roughly 20% seen once. Source material: blood. This sequence originates from a man aged 65 to 79 in good health. J is TRBJ1-2 and V is TRBV29-1; D might be TRBD1 (6 bases). CDR3 nucleotide sequence: TGCAGCGTTGATGTATTGGGACGGGGGCTAGGGTATGGCTACACCTTC. Amino acids: CSVDVLGRGLGYGYTF. The whole variable domain, remainder taken from reference TRBV29-1 and TRBJ1-2, is SAVISQKPSRDICQRGTSLTIQCQVDSQVTMMFWYRQQPGQSLTLIATANQGSEATYESGFVIDKFPISRPNLTFSTLTVSNMSPEDSSIYLCSVDVLGRGLGYGYTFGSGTRLTVV.